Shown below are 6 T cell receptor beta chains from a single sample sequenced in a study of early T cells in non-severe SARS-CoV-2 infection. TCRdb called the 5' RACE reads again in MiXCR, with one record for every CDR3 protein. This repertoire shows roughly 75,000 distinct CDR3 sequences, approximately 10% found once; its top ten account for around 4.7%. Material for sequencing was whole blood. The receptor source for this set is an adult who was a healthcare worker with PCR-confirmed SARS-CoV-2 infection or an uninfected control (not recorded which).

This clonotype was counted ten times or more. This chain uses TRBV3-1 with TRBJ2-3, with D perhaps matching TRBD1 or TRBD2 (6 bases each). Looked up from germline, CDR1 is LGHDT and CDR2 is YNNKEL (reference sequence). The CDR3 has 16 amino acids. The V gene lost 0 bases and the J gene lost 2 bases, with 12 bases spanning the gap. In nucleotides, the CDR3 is TGTGCCAGCAGCCAAGAAGTAAGGGGGGCCACAGATACGCAGTATTTT. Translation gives CASSQEVRGATDTQYF.

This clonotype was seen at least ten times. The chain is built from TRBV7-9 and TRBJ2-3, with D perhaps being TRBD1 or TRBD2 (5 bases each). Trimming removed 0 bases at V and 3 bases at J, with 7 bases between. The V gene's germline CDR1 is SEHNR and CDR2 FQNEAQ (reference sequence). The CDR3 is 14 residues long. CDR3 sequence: CASSLAEGTDTQYF. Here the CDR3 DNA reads TGTGCCAGCAGCTTAGCTGAGGGGACAGATACGCAGTATTTT.

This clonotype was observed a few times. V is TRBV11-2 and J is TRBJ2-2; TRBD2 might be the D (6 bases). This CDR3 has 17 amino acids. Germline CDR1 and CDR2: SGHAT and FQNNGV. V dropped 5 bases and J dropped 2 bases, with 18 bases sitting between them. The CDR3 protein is CASSPLARGTNTGELFF. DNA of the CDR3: TGTGCCAGCAGCCCCCTAGCCCGGGGGACCAACACCGGGGAGCTGTTTTTT.

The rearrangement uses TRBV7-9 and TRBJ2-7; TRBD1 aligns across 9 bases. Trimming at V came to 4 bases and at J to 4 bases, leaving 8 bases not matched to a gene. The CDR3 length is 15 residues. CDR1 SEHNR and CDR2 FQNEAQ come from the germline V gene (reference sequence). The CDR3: CASSSLRQGEYEQYF. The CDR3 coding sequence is TGTGCCAGCAGCTCTCTCCGACAGGGGGAATACGAGCAGTACTTC.

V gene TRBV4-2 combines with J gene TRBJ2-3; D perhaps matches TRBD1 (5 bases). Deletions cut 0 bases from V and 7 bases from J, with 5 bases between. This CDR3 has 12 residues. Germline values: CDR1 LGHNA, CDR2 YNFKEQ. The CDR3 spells CASSQEGHTQYF. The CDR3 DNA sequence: TGTGCCAGCAGCCAAGAGGGGCATACGCAGTATTTT.

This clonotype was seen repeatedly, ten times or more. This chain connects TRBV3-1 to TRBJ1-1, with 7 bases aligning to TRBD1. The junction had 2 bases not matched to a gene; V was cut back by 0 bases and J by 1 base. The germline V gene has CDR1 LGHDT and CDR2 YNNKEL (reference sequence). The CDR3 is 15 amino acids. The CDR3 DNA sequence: TGTGCCAGCAGCCAAGATTACAGGGGGAACACTGAAGCTTTCTTT. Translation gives CASSQDYRGNTEAFF.